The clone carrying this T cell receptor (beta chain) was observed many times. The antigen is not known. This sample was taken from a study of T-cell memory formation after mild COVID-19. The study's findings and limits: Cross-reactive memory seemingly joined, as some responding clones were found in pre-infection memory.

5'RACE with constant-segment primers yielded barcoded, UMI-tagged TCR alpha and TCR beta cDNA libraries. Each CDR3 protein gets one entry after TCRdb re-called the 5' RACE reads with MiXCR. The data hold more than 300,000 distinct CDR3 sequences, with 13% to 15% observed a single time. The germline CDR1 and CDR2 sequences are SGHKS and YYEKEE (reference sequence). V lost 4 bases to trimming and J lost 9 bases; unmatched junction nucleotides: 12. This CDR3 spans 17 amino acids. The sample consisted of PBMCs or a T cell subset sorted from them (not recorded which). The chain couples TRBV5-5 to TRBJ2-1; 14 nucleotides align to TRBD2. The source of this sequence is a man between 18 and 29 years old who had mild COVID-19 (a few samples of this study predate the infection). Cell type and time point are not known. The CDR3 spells CASSRGLAGGYITEQFF. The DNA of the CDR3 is TGTGCCAGCAGCCGAGGACTAGCGGGGGGTTACATCACTGAGCAGTTCTTC.